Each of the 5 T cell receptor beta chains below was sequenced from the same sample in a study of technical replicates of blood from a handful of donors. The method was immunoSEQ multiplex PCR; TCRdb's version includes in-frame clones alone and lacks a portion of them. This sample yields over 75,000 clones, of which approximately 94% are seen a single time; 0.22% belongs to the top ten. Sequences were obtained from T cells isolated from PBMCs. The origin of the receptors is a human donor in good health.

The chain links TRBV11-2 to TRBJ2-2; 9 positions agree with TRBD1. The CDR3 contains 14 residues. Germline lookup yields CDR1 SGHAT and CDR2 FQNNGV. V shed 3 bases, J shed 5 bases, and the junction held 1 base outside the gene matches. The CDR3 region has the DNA TGTGCCAGCAGCTTGGGGACAGGGACCGGGGAGCTGTTTTTT. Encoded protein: CASSLGTGTGELFF.

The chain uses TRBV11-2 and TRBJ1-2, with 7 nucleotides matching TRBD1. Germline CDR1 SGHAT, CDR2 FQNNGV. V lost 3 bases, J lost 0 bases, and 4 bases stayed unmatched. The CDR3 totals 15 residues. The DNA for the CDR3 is TGTGCCAGCAGCTTCGCCGGGACAGCTAACTATGGCTACACCTTC. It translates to CASSFAGTANYGYTF. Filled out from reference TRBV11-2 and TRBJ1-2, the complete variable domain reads EAGVAQSPRYKIIEKRQSVAFWCNPISGHATLYWYQQILGQGPKLLIQFQNNGVVDDSQLPKDRFSAERLKGVDSTLKIQPAKLEDSAVYLCASSFAGTANYGYTFGSGTRLTVV.

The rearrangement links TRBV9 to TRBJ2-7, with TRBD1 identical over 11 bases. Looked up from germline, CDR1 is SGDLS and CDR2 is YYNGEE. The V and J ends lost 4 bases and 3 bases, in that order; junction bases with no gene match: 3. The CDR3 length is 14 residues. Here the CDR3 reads CASSRTGGNYEQYF. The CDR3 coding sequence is TGTGCCAGCAGCCGGACAGGGGGCAACTACGAGCAGTACTTC.

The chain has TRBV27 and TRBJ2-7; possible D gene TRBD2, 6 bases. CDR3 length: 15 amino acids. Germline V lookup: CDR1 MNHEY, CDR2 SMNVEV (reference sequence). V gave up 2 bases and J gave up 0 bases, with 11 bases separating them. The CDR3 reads CASSLRRGNSYEQYF. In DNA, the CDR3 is TGTGCCAGCAGTTTACGGAGGGGAAACTCCTACGAGCAGTACTTC.

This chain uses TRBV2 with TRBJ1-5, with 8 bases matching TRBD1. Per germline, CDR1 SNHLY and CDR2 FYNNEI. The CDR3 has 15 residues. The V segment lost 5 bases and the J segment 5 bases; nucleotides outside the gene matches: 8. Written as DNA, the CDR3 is TGTGCCAGCAGTTCTGAACAGGGGGGCTATCAGCCCCAGCATTTT. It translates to CASSSEQGGYQPQHF. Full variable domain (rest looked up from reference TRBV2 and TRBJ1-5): EPEVTQTPSHQVTQMGQEVILRCVPISNHLYFYWYRQILGQKVEFLVSFYNNEISEKSEIFDDQFSVERPDGSNFTLKIRSTKLEDSAMYFCASSSEQGGYQPQHFGDGTRLSIL.